The source of this T cell receptor beta chain is a study of CD8 T cell repertoires and HIV-1 epitope variants. About the research overall: Each of Twenty-five Gag and Nef epitope peptides stimulated a separate culture. Tested: three Gag epitope families, Nef HW9 and YT9.

Produced via immunoSEQ multiplex PCR; TCRdb's table is partial and in-frame only. Altogether roughly 5,000 clones are present, 60% to 80% being singletons, with the ten largest covering 42%. There are 11 residues in the CDR3. The germline gives CDR1 GTSNPN, CDR2 SVGIG (reference sequence). V dropped 1 base and J dropped 8 bases, with 8 bases sitting between them. On this clone itself: The antigen is not known.

The genes are TRBV30 and TRBJ1-1; possibly TRBD1 for D (6 bases). The sequence came from a male donor with HIV. The material sequenced was cultured CD8+ T cells derived from PBMCs. CDR3 in amino acids: CAWSEGGEAFF. The CDR3 DNA follows: TGTGCCTGGAGTGAGGGGGGGGAAGCTTTCTTT.